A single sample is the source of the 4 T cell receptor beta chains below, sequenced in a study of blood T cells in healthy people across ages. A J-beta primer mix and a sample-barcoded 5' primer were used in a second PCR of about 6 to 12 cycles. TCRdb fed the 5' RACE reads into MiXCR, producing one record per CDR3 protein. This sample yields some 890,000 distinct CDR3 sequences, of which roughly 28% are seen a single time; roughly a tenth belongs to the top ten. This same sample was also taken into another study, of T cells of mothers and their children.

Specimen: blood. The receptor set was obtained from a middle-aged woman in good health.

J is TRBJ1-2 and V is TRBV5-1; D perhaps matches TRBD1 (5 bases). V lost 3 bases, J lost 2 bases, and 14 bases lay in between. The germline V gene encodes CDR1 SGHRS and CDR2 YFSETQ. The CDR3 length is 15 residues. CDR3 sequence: CASSSVRAANYGYTF. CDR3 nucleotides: TGCGCCAGCAGCTCTGTCAGGGCGGCAAACTATGGCTACACCTTC. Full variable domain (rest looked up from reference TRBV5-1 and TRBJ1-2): KAGVTQTPRYLIKTRGQQVTLSCSPISGHRSVSWYQQTPGQGLQFLFEYFSETQRNKGNFPGRFSGRQFSNSRSEMNVSTLELGDSALYLCASSSVRAANYGYTFGSGTRLTVV.

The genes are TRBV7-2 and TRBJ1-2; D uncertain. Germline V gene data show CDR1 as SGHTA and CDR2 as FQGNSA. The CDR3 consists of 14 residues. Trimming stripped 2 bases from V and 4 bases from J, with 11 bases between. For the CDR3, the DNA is TGTGCCAGCAGCTTAACTAGGACGTCCTATGGCTACACCTTC. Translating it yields CASSLTRTSYGYTF.

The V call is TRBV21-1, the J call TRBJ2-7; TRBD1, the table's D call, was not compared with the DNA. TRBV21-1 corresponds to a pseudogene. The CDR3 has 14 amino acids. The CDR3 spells CASNKDRDHYEQYF. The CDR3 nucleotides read TGTGCCAGCAACAAGGACAGGGATCACTACGAGCAGTACTTC.

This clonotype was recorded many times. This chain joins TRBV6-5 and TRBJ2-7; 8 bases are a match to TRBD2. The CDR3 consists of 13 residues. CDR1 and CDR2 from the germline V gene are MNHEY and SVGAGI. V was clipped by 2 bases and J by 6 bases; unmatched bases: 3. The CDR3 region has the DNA TGTGCCAGCAGTTACGGGGCGGGGGGCGAGCAGTACTTC. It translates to CASSYGAGGEQYF.